This T cell receptor (beta chain) was profiled in a study of T cells expressing NK-cell markers (dated by TCRdb to the early 2020s). Concerning the study at large: TCR beta-chain repertoires were profiled in sorted CD3+CD56+NKG2C+, CD3+CD56+NKG2C- and CD3+CD56-NKG2C+ T-cell subsets from eight donors. The study sequenced eight donors, all healthy volunteers chosen at random: three men and five women. Among the eight sequenced donors, only one was HCMV-seronegative, while the other seven were HCMV-seropositive. The libraries were sequenced on Illumina HiSeq 2000/2500, MiSeq or NextSeq, producing 2 x 150 bp reads.

Regarding this clonotype: The specificity of this receptor is unknown.

Here is what the overall study found, with its caveats: Whether the expanded NKG2C-expressing T cell clones were specific for HCMV antigens remained unclear. For 6 or 7 donors, the dominant CD3+CD56+NKG2C+ clonotypes were among the top 10 CD8+ clonotypes and accounted for roughly 1.0-8% of CD8+ T cells. Those dominant clonotypes were again the most abundant among CD3+CD56-NKG2C+ cells in a few donors, at roughly 25-65%.

For sequencing, an Illumina HiSeq 2000 was employed. 5'RACE template switching, by which a universal primer site and unique molecular identifiers were added, was used to make TCR beta cDNA libraries. cDNA synthesis was primed from the TCR beta constant segment, followed by two successive PCR amplification steps. The authors' analysis ran thus. MIGEC handled demultiplexing of the reads and grouping by UMI, while MiTCR was used to assemble and quantify clonotypes. To exclude erroneous sequences, any TCR cDNA sequence not supported by at least two reads was discarded. Downstream repertoire analysis used the tcR package, and clonotypes were matched across fractions by CDR3 nucleotide sequence plus V segment. VDJmatch was used to annotate antigen specificity against VDJdb, with one amino acid substitution in CDR3 permitted. TCRdb reprocessed the reads and lists each CDR3 protein sequence as a single entry, with no DNA. For this entry, the V and J calls and clone size follow TCRdb and not the study's own pipeline. This sample's table contains hundreds of thousands of distinct CDR3 sequences. The top ten constitute roughly 3.4% of the sample.

There are 17 amino acids in the CDR3, from cysteine to phenylalanine inclusive. The coding DNA is unavailable. CDR1 and CDR2 are read off the germline V gene as LGHNT and FRNRAP. HCMV-specific IgG was detected in serum with a commercial ELISA kit to determine HCMV serostatus. Ficoll density gradient centrifugation was used to isolate peripheral blood mononuclear cells from blood. Sequencing was carried out using blood T cells: a sorted CD56 or NKG2C T cell subset, CD4+ or CD8+ T cells, or bulk PBMC T cells (not recorded which). This TCR derives from a man in his late teens or twenties in good health. Donor details come from another sample of the same person, matched by shared clones. The sequence links TRBV12-5 to TRBJ1-1; lacking DNA, the TRBD1 call made by TCRdb goes unchecked. For the CDR3, the sequence is CASGLIFGQVGKGEAFF.